This T cell receptor beta chain was found in a study of cytomegalovirus exposure and HLA in healthy donors. The CDR3 is made up of 15 amino acids. In germline, CDR1 is MNHEY, CDR2 SMNVEV (reference sequence). The V end was cut by 3 bases, the J end by 3 bases, with 12 bases between. 13 Jbeta primers and 60 Vbeta primers were used for the PCR. Libraries were prepared by immunoSEQ multiplex PCR; TCRdb keeps only in-frame clonotypes and omits some of them. Among roughly 120,000 clones listed, about 68% were seen once. The chain recombines TRBV27 with TRBJ1-5; possible D gene TRBD1, 5 bases. This receptor was taken from a woman between 40 and 50 years old in good health and CMV-seropositive. Material: PBMCs. This CDR3 reads CASSLGGAFNQPQHF. The CDR3 coding sequence is TGTGCCAGCAGTTTGGGCGGGGCCTTCAATCAGCCCCAGCATTTT.